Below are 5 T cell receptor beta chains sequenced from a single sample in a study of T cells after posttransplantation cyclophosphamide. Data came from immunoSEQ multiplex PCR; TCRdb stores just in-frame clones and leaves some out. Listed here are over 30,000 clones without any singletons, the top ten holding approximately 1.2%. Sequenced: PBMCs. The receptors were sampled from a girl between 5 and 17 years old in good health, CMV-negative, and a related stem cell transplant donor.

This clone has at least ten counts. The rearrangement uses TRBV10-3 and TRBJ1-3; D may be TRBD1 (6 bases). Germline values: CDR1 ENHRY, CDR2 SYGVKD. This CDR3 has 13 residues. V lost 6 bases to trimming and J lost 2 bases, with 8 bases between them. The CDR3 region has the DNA TGTGCCATCAGCACAGGGACTGGAAACACCATATATTTT. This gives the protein CAISTGTGNTIYF.

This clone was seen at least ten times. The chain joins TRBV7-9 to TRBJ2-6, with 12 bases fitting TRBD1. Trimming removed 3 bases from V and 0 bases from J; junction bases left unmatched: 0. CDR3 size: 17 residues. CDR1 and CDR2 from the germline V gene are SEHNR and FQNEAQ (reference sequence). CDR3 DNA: TGTGCCAGCAGCTTGGGACAGGGGGCCTCTGGGGCCAACGTCCTGACTTTC. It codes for CASSLGQGASGANVLTF. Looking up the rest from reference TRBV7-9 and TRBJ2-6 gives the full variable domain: DTGVSQNPRHKITKRGQNVTFRCDPISEHNRLYWYRQTLGQGPEFLTYFQNEAQLEKSRLLSDRFSAERPKGSFSTLEIQRTEQGDSAMYLCASSLGQGASGANVLTFGAGSRLTVL.

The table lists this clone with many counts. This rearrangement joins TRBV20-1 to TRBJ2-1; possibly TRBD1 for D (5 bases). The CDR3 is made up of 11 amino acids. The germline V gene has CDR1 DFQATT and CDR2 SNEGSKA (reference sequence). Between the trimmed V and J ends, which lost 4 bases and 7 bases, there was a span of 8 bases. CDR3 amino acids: CSATDRNEQFF. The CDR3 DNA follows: TGCAGTGCTACCGACAGAAATGAGCAGTTCTTC.

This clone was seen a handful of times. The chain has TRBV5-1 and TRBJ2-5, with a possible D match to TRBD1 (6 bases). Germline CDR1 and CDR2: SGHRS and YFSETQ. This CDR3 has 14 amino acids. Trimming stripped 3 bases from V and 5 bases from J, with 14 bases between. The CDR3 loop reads CASSSFRGTETQYF. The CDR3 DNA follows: TGCGCCAGCAGCTCTTTCAGGGGTACGGAGACCCAGTACTTC. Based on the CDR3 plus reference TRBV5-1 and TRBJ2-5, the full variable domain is KAGVTQTPRYLIKTRGQQVTLSCSPISGHRSVSWYQQTPGQGLQFLFEYFSETQRNKGNFPGRFSGRQFSNSRSEMNVSTLELGDSALYLCASSSFRGTETQYFGPGTRLLVL.

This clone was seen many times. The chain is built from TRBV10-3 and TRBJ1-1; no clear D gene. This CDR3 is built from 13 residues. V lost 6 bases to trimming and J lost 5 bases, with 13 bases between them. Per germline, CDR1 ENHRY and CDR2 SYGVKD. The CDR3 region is CAIRKEGSTEAFF. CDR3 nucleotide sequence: TGTGCCATCAGGAAGGAGGGAAGTACTGAAGCTTTCTTT.